This record concerns one T cell receptor beta chain sequence. CDR3 length equals 15 residues. The germline V and J ends were trimmed by 4 bases and 6 bases, with 20 bases remaining between them. Per germline, CDR1 SGHRS and CDR2 YFSETQ. This sample is drawn from a study of blood T cell repertoires in COVID-19. Study-level information: Specimens from acute and convalescent COVID-19 originated in the United States, Italy and Spain. T cells, B-cell-depleted T cells, or PBMCs provided the cDNA or gDNA that served as material.

Original data processing: For nucleated cells, counts were estimated from reference gene primer amplification. The table came from immunoSEQ multiplex PCR; TCRdb's copy has only in-frame clones and leaves some out. V, J and clone size are taken as reported in that table, and D and trimming were inferred from the DNA itself. The profile shows 70,000 or so clones, approximately 78% of them singletons. Sequenced input: peripheral blood. The clonotype was recovered from a woman aged 80 or older with acute or convalescent COVID-19. V and J are TRBV5-1 and TRBJ2-7; D is possibly TRBD2 (5 bases). The CDR3 DNA follows: TGCGCCAGCAGCCCTAACTCCGGGGTCCCGACCGAGCAGTACTTC. This codes for CASSPNSGVPTEQYF.